The 30 T cell receptor beta chains below all came from one sample that was sequenced in a study of spatial heterogeneity in lung cancer. The time point was: blood at routine non-recurrence follow-up after resection. TCRdb re-derived calls from the 5' RACE reads in MiXCR, one entry per CDR3 protein. The sample contains more than 40,000 distinct CDR3 sequences, roughly 20% of which appear only once. The sequenced sample was PBMCs, obtained at follow-up. The receptors were sampled from a female donor with early-stage non-small cell lung cancer.

This chain connects TRBV9 to TRBJ2-2; no reliable D call. This CDR3 is 15 amino acids long. V was cut by 0 bases and J by 7 bases, with 13 bases left in between. CDR1 is SGDLS and CDR2 is YYNGEE in the germline V gene. The CDR3 loop is CASSVGSSLGGELFF. The CDR3 DNA follows: TGTGCCAGCAGCGTAGGGTCTAGTTTGGGCGGGGAGCTGTTTTTT.

This chain connects TRBV10-3 to TRBJ2-2, with D unclear. This CDR3 contains 14 residues. Germline-derived CDR1 and CDR2 are ENHRY and SYGVKD. Trimming pared 6 bases from V and 4 bases from J, leaving 12 bases between. This CDR3 reads CAIRERLPTGELFF. In DNA form, the CDR3 reads TGTGCCATCAGGGAAAGGCTTCCCACCGGGGAGCTGTTTTTT.

There are a few counts of this clonotype. J is TRBJ2-1 and V is TRBV20-1; 11 bases align to TRBD1. J was trimmed by 9 bases and V by 6 bases; bases with no gene match: 13. There are 15 residues in the CDR3. Germline values: CDR1 DFQATT, CDR2 SNEGSKA (reference sequence). As DNA, the CDR3 is TGCAGTGCGAGAAATCCGGGACAGGGGGTTTTTGAGCAGTTCTTC. This codes for CSARNPGQGVFEQFF.

In this sample, this clonotype turned up many times. The V and J genes are TRBV7-6 and TRBJ2-1; TRBD1 aligns across 11 bases. The V segment lost 0 bases and the J segment 3 bases; nucleotides outside the gene matches: 13. The CDR3 consists of 20 residues. Germline V CDR1 and CDR2: SGHVS, FNYEAQ. The CDR3 reads CASSLARMGTGGGHYNEQFF. The CDR3 coding sequence is TGTGCCAGCAGCTTAGCCCGGATGGGGACAGGGGGGGGTCACTACAATGAGCAGTTCTTC.

This clonotype was detected a few times. The chain carries TRBV6-6 and TRBJ1-2; 10 bases are shared with TRBD1. V was pared by 4 bases and J by 6 bases, with 5 bases of the junction left unmatched. The CDR3 loop spans 14 amino acids. Germline-derived CDR1 and CDR2 are MNHNY and SVGAGI (reference sequence). The CDR3 DNA reads as TGTGCCAGCAGTTTTGCGGGACAGGGGCATGGCTACACCTTC. It translates to CASSFAGQGHGYTF.

In regard to this clonotype: This clone may be a read error of a much larger clone one base away. The chain combines TRBV20-1 with TRBJ1-2; 7 bases agree with TRBD1. J lost 7 bases, V lost 2 bases, and 13 bases had no gene match. The germline gives CDR1 DFQATT, CDR2 SNEGSKA (reference sequence). The CDR3 covers 15 residues. CDR3 region: CSARPGTDLSCGYTF. The CDR3 DNA is TGCAGTGCTAGACCCGGGACAGATCTATCCTGTGGCTACACCTTC.

This clonotype showed up just a few times. This rearrangement joins TRBV20-1 to TRBJ2-3; a weak D match, TRBD2 (5 bases). Trimming cost V 4 bases and J 2 bases, with 28 bases left between them. This CDR3 comprises 19 residues. Germline CDR1 is DFQATT and CDR2 is SNEGSKA (reference sequence). The CDR3 bases are TGCAGTGCTATAACCGGATTAAGCGGAGGCTCGATCCTCACAGATACGCAGTATTTT. Translating gives CSAITGLSGGSILTDTQYF.

This rearrangement joins TRBV2 to TRBJ1-6; D call uncertain. Germline CDR1 reads SNHLY; CDR2 reads FYNNEI. Trimming pared 7 bases from V and 10 bases from J, leaving 14 bases between. The CDR3 contains 13 residues. CDR3 in amino acids: CASIGITESPLHF. The CDR3, as DNA: TGTGCCAGCATCGGGATAACTGAATCACCCCTCCACTTT.

This clonotype was found many times. The rearrangement joins TRBV5-1 to TRBJ2-3, with no clear D. This CDR3 region has 15 residues. Germline loops: CDR1 SGHRS, CDR2 YFSETQ. V lost 4 bases, J lost 0 bases, and 12 bases lay in between. CDR3 region: CASSPGETSTDTQYF. As DNA, the CDR3 is TGCGCCAGCAGCCCCGGAGAGACTAGCACAGATACGCAGTATTTT.

This clonotype showed up just a few times. This chain links TRBV5-1 with TRBJ2-1; 15 nucleotides line up with TRBD2. Germline lookup yields CDR1 SGHRS and CDR2 YFSETQ. V lost 4 bases and J lost 4; bases outside the gene matches: 3. The CDR3 length is 16 residues. CDR3 coding DNA: TGCGCCAGCAGCCGAGGGACTAGCGGGGGGTACAATGAGCAGTTCTTC. It yields the protein CASSRGTSGGYNEQFF. The entire variable domain, with the rest obtained from reference TRBV5-1 and TRBJ2-1, is as follows: KAGVTQTPRYLIKTRGQQVTLSCSPISGHRSVSWYQQTPGQGLQFLFEYFSETQRNKGNFPGRFSGRQFSNSRSEMNVSTLELGDSALYLCASSRGTSGGYNEQFFGPGTRLTVL.

This clonotype was picked up one time. The chain links TRBV29-1 to TRBJ1-3, with TRBD1 matching over 7 bases. With 4 bases clipped from V and 4 bases from J, the junction kept 4 bases outside the gene matches. This CDR3 is built from 13 residues. Looked up from germline, CDR1 is SQVTM and CDR2 is ANQGSEA. The CDR3 nucleotides read TGCAGCGTTGTCCGGACAGGAGGAAACACCATATATTTT. This translates into CSVVRTGGNTIYF.

The chain recombines TRBV20-1 with TRBJ2-1, with 8 bases lining up with TRBD1. The V gene end was trimmed by 5 bases and the J gene end by 2 bases; junction bases not matched to a gene: 5. This CDR3 has 14 residues. The V gene's germline CDR1 is DFQATT and CDR2 SNEGSKA (reference sequence). CDR3 in amino acids: CSAVIQGAYNEQFF. DNA of the CDR3: TGCAGTGCTGTGATACAGGGGGCCTACAATGAGCAGTTCTTC.

CDR3 sequence: CASPFEGMNTEAFF. For the CDR3, the DNA is TGCGCCAGCCCTTTTGAGGGGATGAACACTGAAGCTTTCTTT. This chain joins TRBV5-1 and TRBJ1-1, with D possibly being TRBD1 (5 bases). Trimming removed 7 bases from V and 0 bases from J, with 13 bases in between. There are 14 residues in the CDR3. CDR1 SGHRS and CDR2 YFSETQ come from the germline V gene.

The chain has TRBV5-1 and TRBJ2-5; the match to TRBD2 covers 7 bases. Germline V gives CDR1 SGHRS, CDR2 YFSETQ. The length of the CDR3 is 15 residues. J was trimmed by 3 bases and V by 1 base; bases with no gene match: 6. As DNA, the CDR3 is TGCGCCAGCAGCTTGTTTCTAGCGGAGAAAGAGACCCAGTACTTC. Translation gives CASSLFLAEKETQYF.

This clonotype has at least ten counts. The J gene is TRBJ2-1, the V gene TRBV7-2; 8 bases match TRBD2. Trimming took 1 base from V and 10 from J; bases not matched to a gene: 9. The CDR3 length is 15 residues. CDR1 SGHTA and CDR2 FQGNSA come from the germline V gene. CDR3 protein: CASSLGSGRRGEQFF. The CDR3, as DNA: TGTGCCAGCAGCTTAGGAAGCGGGAGACGGGGGGAGCAGTTCTTC.

The rearrangement joins TRBV11-1 to TRBJ2-1, with a tentative D call TRBD2 (5 bases). Trimming pared 8 bases from V and 1 base from J, leaving 15 bases between. The CDR3 runs 15 residues. CDR1 SGHAT and CDR2 FQDESV come from the germline V gene (reference sequence). In DNA form, the CDR3 reads TGTGCCAGCGGCTCCCGAGGGCCTTCCTACAATGAGCAGTTCTTC. Protein: CASGSRGPSYNEQFF.

This clonotype was recorded at least ten times. The CDR3 here is CASSFPPGRARSGANVLTF. The CDR3 DNA sequence: TGTGCCAGCAGTTTCCCCCCGGGCAGGGCACGTTCTGGGGCCAACGTCCTGACTTTC. The V gene is TRBV28, the J gene TRBJ2-6, with D possibly matching TRBD1 (5 bases). V was cut by 3 bases and J by 1 base, with 19 bases left in between. This CDR3 region has 19 residues. Germline CDR1 reads MDHEN; CDR2 reads SYDVKM.

The chain joins TRBV20-1 to TRBJ2-2, with TRBD2 matching over 11 bases. Germline CDR1 reads DFQATT; CDR2 reads SNEGSKA (reference sequence). The CDR3 has 16 amino acids. Trimming cost V 0 bases and J 6 bases; bases outside gene matches: 6. The CDR3 DNA reads TGCAGTGCTAGAGATCGCGGTAGCGGGAGGGCCGGGGAGCTGTTTTTT. Its translation is CSARDRGSGRAGELFF.

This clonotype was seen many times. V gene TRBV9 combines with J gene TRBJ2-5; D may match TRBD1 or TRBD2 (6 bases each). The germline V gene has CDR1 SGDLS and CDR2 YYNGEE. There are 14 residues in the CDR3. V was trimmed by 0 bases and J by 5 bases, leaving 11 bases between them. CDR3 in amino acids: CASSVGGGLETQYF. The CDR3 DNA is TGTGCCAGCAGCGTAGGTGGGGGGCTTGAGACCCAGTACTTC. Combining the CDR3 with reference TRBV9 and TRBJ2-5 gives the whole variable domain DSGVTQTPKHLITATGQRVTLRCSPRSGDLSVYWYQQSLDQGLQFLIQYYNGEERAKGNILERFSAQQFPDLHSELNLSSLELGDSALYFCASSVGGGLETQYFGPGTRLLVL.

This clonotype was counted a few times. The CDR3: CSVMGPAGWEQYF. The CDR3 nucleotides read TGCAGTGTTATGGGACCCGCCGGGTGGGAGCAGTACTTC. V usage is TRBV20-1 and J usage is TRBJ2-7, with D perhaps given as TRBD1 or TRBD2 (5 bases each). Looked up from germline, CDR1 is DFQATT and CDR2 is SNEGSKA (reference sequence). CDR3 length: 13 residues. Trimming left V 7 bases short and J 7 bases short, with 20 bases between.

This chain joins TRBV6-6 and TRBJ2-5; TRBD2 matches at 7 bases. The CDR3 has 15 residues. The ends lost 3 bases at V and 5 bases at J; junction bases unmatched: 9. Looked up from germline, CDR1 is MNHNY and CDR2 is SVGAGI (reference sequence). The CDR3 spells CASSYETGGPETQYF. CDR3 nucleotide sequence: TGTGCCAGCAGTTATGAGACGGGAGGTCCCGAGACCCAGTACTTC.

V usage is TRBV25-1 and J usage is TRBJ1-2; 7 bases are a match to TRBD1. This CDR3 is built from 11 residues. Germline V lookup: CDR1 MGHDK, CDR2 SYGVNS. J lost 4 bases, V lost 10 bases, and 3 bases had no gene match. DNA for the CDR3: TGTGCCATTCAGGGGGGCTATGGCTACACCTTC. Its translation: CAIQGGYGYTF.

This clonotype was detected only a few times. The chain is built from TRBV11-2 and TRBJ2-7, with D unresolved. This CDR3 spans 13 amino acids. With 3 bases removed from V and 10 bases from J, the gap between germline ends came to 16 bases. In germline, CDR1 is SGHAT, CDR2 FQNNGV. The CDR3 here is CASSLRPSAEQYF. Here the CDR3 DNA reads TGTGCCAGCAGCTTGCGACCGTCGGCAGAACAGTACTTC. Variable domain in full (rest from reference TRBV11-2 and TRBJ2-7): EAGVAQSPRYKIIEKRQSVAFWCNPISGHATLYWYQQILGQGPKLLIQFQNNGVVDDSQLPKDRFSAERLKGVDSTLKIQPAKLEDSAVYLCASSLRPSAEQYFGPGTRLTVT.

The J gene is TRBJ2-6, the V gene TRBV24-1; 9 positions agree with TRBD1. The V segment lost 6 bases and the J segment 3 bases; nucleotides outside the gene matches: 2. The germline gives CDR1 KGHDR, CDR2 SFDVKD. CDR3 length: 15 residues. The CDR3 loop is CATSTGGDGANVLTF. Here the CDR3 DNA reads TGTGCCACCAGTACAGGGGGCGATGGGGCCAACGTCCTGACTTTC.

V gene TRBV7-9 combines with J gene TRBJ1-1; 9 bases fit TRBD1. Germline assignment: CDR1 SEHNR and CDR2 FQNEAQ (reference sequence). With 4 bases clipped from V and 4 bases from J, the junction kept 1 base outside the gene matches. The CDR3 is 13 residues long. The CDR3 nucleotides are TGTGCCAGCAGCTGGGGACAGGGCACTGAAGCTTTCTTT. As protein: CASSWGQGTEAFF.

This clonotype was seen more than once but under ten times. V gene TRBV7-2 combines with J gene TRBJ1-1; weak D call: TRBD1 (5 bases). Looked up from germline, CDR1 is SGHTA and CDR2 is FQGNSA. The CDR3 sequence is 12 residues long. Trimming removed 4 bases at V and 5 bases at J, with 8 bases between. The CDR3 region is CASSSQGTEAFF. Written as DNA, the CDR3 is TGTGCCAGCAGCTCCCAGGGTACTGAAGCTTTCTTT.

This rearrangement joins TRBV6-5 to TRBJ2-7; D possibly corresponds to TRBD1 (6 bases). Deletions cut 2 bases from V and 7 bases from J, with 15 bases between. CDR3 length equals 14 residues. The germline gives CDR1 MNHEY, CDR2 SVGAGI. CDR3 sequence reads: CASSYAYREGEQYF. The CDR3 DNA follows: TGTGCCAGCAGTTACGCCTACAGGGAAGGGGAGCAGTACTTC.

The genes are TRBV20-1 and TRBJ1-1; D gene unclear. Germline V gives CDR1 DFQATT, CDR2 SNEGSKA (reference sequence). V was shortened by 0 bases and J by 3 bases, with 11 bases between the two germline ends. The CDR3 runs to 14 residues. The CDR3 here is CSARDVGPDTEAFF. CDR3 in DNA: TGCAGTGCTAGAGATGTGGGTCCGGACACTGAAGCTTTCTTT.

The rearrangement joins TRBV30 to TRBJ2-2, with D unclear. Deletions cut 4 bases from V and 4 bases from J, with 13 bases between. Germline CDR1 reads GTSNPN; CDR2 reads SVGIG (reference sequence). This CDR3 has 14 amino acids. This CDR3 is CAWTILKGTGELFF. In DNA, the CDR3 is TGTGCCTGGACCATACTTAAAGGCACCGGGGAGCTGTTTTTT.

The CDR3, as DNA: TGTGCCAGCTCTCTAGCGGGAGCGGAAGATACGCAGTATTTT. Encoded protein: CASSLAGAEDTQYF. The rearrangement uses TRBV18 and TRBJ2-3; 10 bases are shared with TRBD2. Trimming removed 6 bases from V and 5 bases from J; junction bases left unmatched: 5. Germline CDR1 reads KGHSH; CDR2 reads LQKENI. This CDR3 spans 14 amino acids.